This paragraph covers one T cell receptor beta chain sequence. The CDR3 totals 14 residues. V was pared by 5 bases and J by 0 bases, with 3 bases of the junction left unmatched. From germline, CDR1 is DFQATT and CDR2 SNEGSKA (reference sequence). Using a J-beta primer mix together with a sample-barcoded 5' primer, a second PCR was run for roughly 7 to 12 cycles. TCRdb ran MiXCR on the 5' RACE reads and lists one entry per CDR3 protein. The sample gives roughly 1,700,000 distinct CDR3 sequences, approximately 30% of which show up once; roughly 8.2% is in the top ten. The data belong to a study of blood T cells in healthy people across ages.

The receptor's source is a woman under 40 in good health. The chain links TRBV20-1 to TRBJ2-7, with 11 bases identical to TRBD2. Input material: blood. For the CDR3, the DNA is TGCAGTGCTGAGACTAGCGGGGCCTCCTACGAGCAGTACTTC. Translating it yields CSAETSGASYEQYF.